This T cell receptor (beta chain) was captured in a study of T-cell memory formation after mild COVID-19. Across the study: TCR clustering was largely donor specific. The study's findings and limits: Clones shrinking between day 15 and 85 showed a balanced CD4/CD8 split, and those that grew later tilted toward CD4+.

The CDR3 is 15 amino acids. Germline V gene data show CDR1 as SGHAT and CDR2 as FQNNGV. Trimming pared 5 bases from V and 0 bases from J, leaving 13 bases between. This clonotype was counted many times. No antigen is known for it. TCRdb reprocessed the 5' RACE reads with MiXCR, giving one entry per CDR3 protein. This table has more than 450,000 distinct CDR3 sequences, about a sixth appearing once. The chain links TRBV11-2 to TRBJ1-1; TRBD1 is a possible D gene (5 bases). Sequenced sample: PBMCs or a T cell subset sorted from them (not recorded which). This clonotype was obtained from an adult woman who had mild COVID-19 (a few samples of this study predate the infection). Cell type and time point are not known. This CDR3 is CASSPPGGMNTEAFF. Here the CDR3 DNA reads TGTGCCAGCAGCCCTCCGGGGGGAATGAACACTGAAGCTTTCTTT.